The 5 T cell receptor beta chains in this list originate from one sample, sequenced in a study of human T cells and chemical hapten exposure. Using its own MiXCR run on the RACE reads, TCRdb lists one record per CDR3 protein. The sample contains roughly 180,000 distinct CDR3 sequences, approximately 20% of which appear only once. This sample's time point: patch test 1, 2 weeks after DPC sensitization. The sample's treatment: therapeutic diphenylcyclopropenone sensitization with weekly scalp DPC. The sequenced sample was whole blood, obtained in connection with sensitization to the hapten diphenylcyclopropenone (DPC). These receptors were taken from a woman between 45 and 65 years old with alopecia areata. Some clones in this sample may be carry-over from other donors' samples.

The chain recombines TRBV2 with TRBJ1-5, with a possible D match to TRBD1 (5 bases). Per the germline V gene, CDR1 is SNHLY and CDR2 is FYNNEI. The CDR3 extends over 15 amino acids. V dropped 2 bases and J dropped 3 bases, with 11 bases sitting between them. The DNA of the CDR3 is TGTGCCAGCAGTGAACGGGGGTCACACAATCAGCCCCAGCATTTT. This translates into CASSERGSHNQPQHF.

The table lists this clonotype with a few counts. The chain couples TRBV18 to TRBJ2-1; 8 bases fit TRBD1. This CDR3 has 14 residues. V dropped 1 base and J dropped 7; count of bases not matched to a gene: 3. The germline CDR1 and CDR2 sequences are KGHSH and LQKENI. CDR3 loop: CASSPLNRGNEQFF. For the CDR3, the DNA is TGTGCCAGCTCACCACTGAACAGGGGGAATGAGCAGTTCTTC.

In this sample, this clonotype turned up a few times. CDR3 region: CASSQRTGSGANVLTF. The CDR3 DNA reads TGTGCCAGCTCACAACGGACGGGATCTGGGGCCAACGTCCTGACTTTC. The chain joins TRBV18 to TRBJ2-6; D is possibly TRBD2 (5 bases). V was trimmed by 4 bases and J by 1 base, leaving 11 bases between them. This CDR3 comprises 16 residues. Germline V CDR1 and CDR2: KGHSH, LQKENI. Full variable domain (outside the CDR3, taken from reference TRBV18 and TRBJ2-6): NAGVMQNPRHLVRRRGQEARLRCSPMKGHSHVYWYRQLPEEGLKFMVYLQKENIIDESGMPKERFSAEFPKEGPSILRIQQVVRGDSAAYFCASSQRTGSGANVLTFGAGSRLTVL.

This clonotype appeared a single time. This rearrangement joins TRBV5-1 to TRBJ1-2, with 9 nucleotides matching TRBD1. The CDR3 spans 15 residues. Germline loops: CDR1 SGHRS, CDR2 YFSETQ. The trim removed 3 bases at V and 7 bases at J, leaving 10 bases unmatched. Written as DNA, the CDR3 is TGCGCCAGCAGCTCTGGAGCACAGGGGGCGAGTGGCTACACCTTC. Translation gives CASSSGAQGASGYTF.

The V call is TRBV18, the J call TRBJ1-4; a possible D gene is TRBD1 (5 bases). The CDR3 runs to 14 residues. The V gene lost 2 bases and the J gene lost 6 bases, with 10 bases spanning the gap. CDR1 is KGHSH, CDR2 LQKENI, per germline. The DNA of the CDR3 is TGTGCCAGCTCACCAGCCGGAGGGGATGAAAAACTGTTTTTT. Translating it yields CASSPAGGDEKLFF.